This is a list of T cell receptor beta chains from one sample in a study of CD8 T cells in ankylosing spondylitis. TCRdb recomputed calls from the 5' RACE reads with MiXCR, one row per CDR3 protein. The sample comprises around 300,000 distinct CDR3 sequences, less than 25% of which are singletons, and 3.5% rests with the top ten. Sequencing was carried out using blood, either unsorted or a sorted T cell fraction (not recorded which). All receptors derive from a female donor with ankylosing spondylitis or in good health (not recorded which). Both conserved end residues are part of each CDR3. A D gene is named only where the DNA matches it firmly. The size entry is marked missing in some rows and otherwise reads once, few, many or a size class.

d_call j_call clone_size v_call cdr3_nt cdr3_aa
- TRBJ2-1 - TRBV5-4 TGTGCCAGCAGCTTTTCCCGAAGCGGCTACAATGAGCAGTTCTTC CASSFSRSGYNEQFF
- TRBJ2-3 - TRBV24-1 TGTGCCACCCGAGACAGTACTGGCACAGATACGCAGTATTTT CATRDSTGTDTQYF
TRBD1 TRBJ2-7 - TRBV6-1 TGTGCCAGCAGTGGAACTGACAGGGCCTACGAGCAGTACTTC CASSGTDRAYEQYF
- TRBJ2-1 few TRBV11-2 TGTGCCAGCAGCTTAGATCTCGGGGTTAGGAATGAGCAGTTCTTC CASSLDLGVRNEQFF
TRBD1 TRBJ2-1 - TRBV29-1 TGCAGCGTCGAGACAGGGGGCGATGAGCAGTTCTTC CSVETGGDEQFF
- TRBJ2-7 many TRBV28 TGTGCCAGCAGGGTGACAGGTGGGTGGGACGAGCAGTACTTC CASRVTGGWDEQYF
- TRBJ2-5 many TRBV28 TGTGCCAGCAGAGGAGGCGGAGAGACCCAGTACTTC CASRGGGETQYF
TRBD2 TRBJ2-7 few TRBV20-1 TGCAGTGCTAGACCACCGGGACTAGCTATGGGGGAGCAGTACTTC CSARPPGLAMGEQYF
TRBD2 TRBJ2-7 few TRBV27 TGTGCCAGCAACCCCCTAAGAGGGACTAGCGGGAGCGGCTCCTACGAGCAGTACTTC CASNPLRGTSGSGSYEQYF
- TRBJ2-2 - TRBV20-1 TGCAGTGCCCCGGGCCCTTTGGACACCGGGGAGCTGTTTTTT CSAPGPLDTGELFF
- TRBJ2-3 few TRBV9 TGTGCCAGCAGCGTAGAGGTGGGATTTGCAGATACGCAGTATTTT CASSVEVGFADTQYF
TRBD2 TRBJ2-5 - TRBV11-1 TGTGCCAGCAGCCTTCTAGCCGGACTAGCGGGAGAGGGAGAGACCCAGTACTTC CASSLLAGLAGEGETQYF
- TRBJ1-6 - TRBV4-3 TGCGCCAGCAGCCAAGATCGGAGTTCACCCCTCCACTTT CASSQDRSSPLHF
- TRBJ2-7 - TRBV5-1 TGCGCCAGCAGTTGGGGCGGGCAGGGGAGCTACGAGCAGTACTTC CASSWGGQGSYEQYF
- TRBJ2-1 - TRBV6-1 TGTGCCAGCAGTGAAGTGGGCGGGGTTCTGGAGAATGAGCAGTTCTTC CASSEVGGVLENEQFF
TRBD2 TRBJ2-3 few TRBV7-6 TGTGCCAGCAGCTTAGGGTATCGTCCTAGCGGGAGTAATTCAGATACGCAGTATTTT CASSLGYRPSGSNSDTQYF
- TRBJ2-7 - TRBV7-6 TGTGCCAGCAGCTCAGATCCTGCCCGCCTTTACGAGCAGTACTTC CASSSDPARLYEQYF
TRBD2 TRBJ2-1 many TRBV20-1 TGCAGTGCTGAGGTGGTAGCGGGAGTCAATGAGCAGTTCTTC CSAEVVAGVNEQFF
- TRBJ2-3 few TRBV5-1 TGCGCCAGCAGCTCCCTGACTAGGGATACGCAGTATTTT CASSSLTRDTQYF
- TRBJ1-6 - TRBV5-1 TGCGCCAGCAGCCGGGGAGGGAACCTCCGATCACCCCTCCACTTT CASSRGGNLRSPLHF
- TRBJ2-2 few TRBV29-1 TGCAGCGTTGATTCTGGGGAGCTGTTTTTT CSVDSGELFF
- TRBJ1-5 many TRBV20-1 TGCAGTGCTAGACGCCCTGCTTCGGATCAGCCCCAGCATTTT CSARRPASDQPQHF
- TRBJ1-2 - TRBV5-1 TGCGCCAGCAGTAAGGACAACTATGGCTACACCTTC CASSKDNYGYTF
- TRBJ1-2 many TRBV29-1 TGCAGCGTTGAGGAGGCTGACCTAATGTATGGCTACACCTTC CSVEEADLMYGYTF
TRBD1 TRBJ2-6 few TRBV6-5 TGTGCCAGCAGTTATCGGGACAGGATATTCTCTGGGGCCAACGTCCTGACTTTC CASSYRDRIFSGANVLTF
- TRBJ2-5 few TRBV20-1 TGCAGTGCTAGCGCCCCGATGACAAAACAAGAGACCCAGTACTTC CSASAPMTKQETQYF